Listed below are T cell receptor beta chains from one sample, sequenced in a study of T cells after yellow fever vaccination. A single record per CDR3 protein comes from TCRdb applying MiXCR to the 5' RACE reads. The sample includes 400,000 or so distinct CDR3 sequences, about 6% of them seen just once. The specimen was PBMCs, collected 5 days after the yellow fever booster vaccination. These receptors were obtained from a man aged 30 to 45 who received the YFV17D yellow fever vaccine. CDR3s include the opening cysteine and the closing phenylalanine or tryptophan. Each record gives: D gene, clone size, V gene, J gene, CDR3 protein, CDR3 DNA. D genes are given only for firm matches. Clone size appears in some rows only: once, few, many, or a class for an expanded clone.

d_call: .; clone_size: .; v_call: TRBV3-1; j_call: TRBJ2-2; cdr3_aa: CASSQVPGVTGELFF; cdr3_nt: TGTGCCAGCAGCCAAGTTCCAGGGGTCACCGGGGAGCTGTTTTTT
d_call: .; clone_size: .; v_call: TRBV5-8; j_call: TRBJ2-4; cdr3_aa: CASRPRHHVWQYF; cdr3_nt: TGTGCCAGCAGACCCAGGCACCACGTCTGGCAGTACTTC
d_call: .; clone_size: .; v_call: TRBV3-1; j_call: TRBJ2-2; cdr3_aa: CASSQEPGGSGELFF; cdr3_nt: TGTGCCAGCAGCCAAGAGCCAGGCGGATCCGGGGAGCTGTTTTTT
d_call: .; clone_size: .; v_call: TRBV12-3/TRBV12-4; j_call: TRBJ2-1; cdr3_aa: CACSLAGQKVVPWDEQFF; cdr3_nt: TGTGCCTGCAGTTTAGCTGGACAGAAGGTCGTGCCATGGGATGAGCAGTTCTTC
d_call: TRBD1; clone_size: many; v_call: TRBV9; j_call: TRBJ2-2; cdr3_aa: CASSSATGGEGELFF; cdr3_nt: TGTGCCAGCAGCTCAGCCACAGGGGGCGAGGGGGAGCTGTTTTTT
d_call: .; clone_size: .; v_call: TRBV3-1; j_call: TRBJ2-1; cdr3_aa: CASTHRSGHEQFF; cdr3_nt: TGTGCCAGCACCCACCGGTCGGGCCATGAGCAGTTCTTC
d_call: .; clone_size: few; v_call: TRBV4-3; j_call: TRBJ1-1; cdr3_aa: CASSQEAANTEAFF; cdr3_nt: TGCGCCAGCAGCCAAGAGGCAGCGAACACTGAAGCTTTCTTT
d_call: TRBD1; clone_size: .; v_call: TRBV25-1; j_call: TRBJ2-6; cdr3_aa: CASSPPGQGASGANVLTF; cdr3_nt: TGTGCCAGCAGTCCACCGGGACAGGGAGCCTCTGGGGCCAACGTCCTGACTTTC
d_call: .; clone_size: many; v_call: TRBV24-1; j_call: TRBJ1-5; cdr3_aa: CATQEIRDDSNQPQHF; cdr3_nt: TGTGCCACCCAAGAGATAAGGGATGATAGCAATCAGCCCCAGCATTTT
d_call: TRBD1; clone_size: few; v_call: TRBV7-2; j_call: TRBJ1-1; cdr3_aa: CASSSDRVTEAFF; cdr3_nt: TGTGCCAGCAGCTCGGACAGGGTAACTGAAGCTTTCTTT
d_call: TRBD2; clone_size: .; v_call: TRBV20-1; j_call: TRBJ2-5; cdr3_aa: CSAYRLAKETQYF; cdr3_nt: TGCAGTGCCTACCGACTAGCGAAAGAGACCCAGTACTTC
d_call: .; clone_size: many; v_call: TRBV21-1; j_call: TRBJ2-5; cdr3_aa: CASSKGRETQYF; cdr3_nt: TGTGCCAGCAGCAAAGGAAGGGAGACCCAGTACTTC
d_call: TRBD1; clone_size: few; v_call: TRBV20-1; j_call: TRBJ2-3; cdr3_aa: CSAPDRGGKYTQYF; cdr3_nt: TGCAGTGCTCCTGACAGGGGGGGAAAATATACGCAGTATTTT
d_call: TRBD2; clone_size: few; v_call: TRBV7-2; j_call: TRBJ2-5; cdr3_aa: CASSLAVGLAGETQYF; cdr3_nt: TGTGCCAGCAGCTTAGCCGTGGGGCTAGCGGGAGAGACCCAGTACTTC
d_call: TRBD1; clone_size: .; v_call: TRBV12-3/TRBV12-4; j_call: TRBJ2-3; cdr3_aa: CASSRTRDRGQYF; cdr3_nt: TGTGCCAGCAGTCGGACCCGGGACAGGGGGCAGTATTTT
d_call: .; clone_size: .; v_call: TRBV9; j_call: TRBJ2-7; cdr3_aa: CASSPGTNSEQYF; cdr3_nt: TGTGCCAGCAGCCCCGGGACCAACTCCGAGCAGTACTTC
d_call: .; clone_size: .; v_call: TRBV7-2; j_call: TRBJ2-4; cdr3_aa: CASSLSSAKNIQYF; cdr3_nt: TGTGCCAGCAGCTTATCTAGCGCCAAAAACATTCAGTACTTC